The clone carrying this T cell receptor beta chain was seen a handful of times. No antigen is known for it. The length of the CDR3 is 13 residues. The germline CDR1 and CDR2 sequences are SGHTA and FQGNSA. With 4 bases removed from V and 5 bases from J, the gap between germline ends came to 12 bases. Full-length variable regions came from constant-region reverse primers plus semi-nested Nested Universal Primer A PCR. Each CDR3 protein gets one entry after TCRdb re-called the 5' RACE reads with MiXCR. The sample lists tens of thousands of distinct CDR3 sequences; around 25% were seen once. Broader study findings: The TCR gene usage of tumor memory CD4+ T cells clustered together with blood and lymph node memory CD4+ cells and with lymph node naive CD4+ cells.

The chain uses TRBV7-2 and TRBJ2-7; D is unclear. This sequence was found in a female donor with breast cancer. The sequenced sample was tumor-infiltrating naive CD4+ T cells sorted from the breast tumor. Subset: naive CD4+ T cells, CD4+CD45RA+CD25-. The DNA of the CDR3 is TGTGCCAGCAGCTCCTACTTAGAGGACGAGCAGTACTTC. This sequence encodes CASSSYLEDEQYF. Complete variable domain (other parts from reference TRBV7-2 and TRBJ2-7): GAGVSQSPSNKVTEKGKDVELRCDPISGHTALYWYRQSLGQGLEFLIYFQGNSAPDKSGLPSDRFSAERTGGSVSTLTIQRTQQEDSAVYLCASSSYLEDEQYFGPGTRLTVT.